The 11 T cell receptor beta chains given below trace back to one sample, sequenced in a study of T cells in Graves' hyperthyroidism and ophthalmopathy. TCR beta CDR3 regions were amplified from RNA. TCR CDR3 regions were first amplified by RT-PCR with HTBI primers. MiXCR was run by TCRdb on the multiplex PCR reads, yielding one entry per CDR3 protein. Among some 740,000 distinct CDR3 sequences listed, 11% to 15% were seen once. Sequencing was done on a sample of blood. The receptors come from a young woman with Graves' hyperthyroidism.

Remarks on this clonotype: One end of the junction fails to match germline, which may point to a read error. The gene calls are TRBV18 and TRBJ2-6, with a weak D call TRBD1 (6 bases). There are 17 residues in the CDR3. In germline, CDR1 is KGHSH, CDR2 LQKENI. CDR3 loop: CASPPTTGLGGANVLTF. The DNA for the CDR3 is TGTGCCAGCCCACCAACAACAGGGTTAGGTGGGGCCAACGTCCTGACTTTC.

This clonotype showed up just a few times. The J gene is TRBJ2-7, the V gene TRBV28; D call uncertain. Between the trimmed V and J ends, which lost 4 bases and 3 bases, there was a span of 10 bases. CDR1 MDHEN and CDR2 SYDVKM come from the germline V gene. This CDR3 is 13 amino acids long. The CDR3 DNA sequence: TGTGCCAGCAGTTGGGGTTTGGGCTACGAGCAGTACTTC. This translates into CASSWGLGYEQYF.

This clonotype was found many times. The chain combines TRBV5-1 with TRBJ1-5, with D possibly being TRBD1 (6 bases). The CDR3 covers 14 residues. V gave up 4 bases and J gave up 1 base, with 9 bases separating them. The germline gives CDR1 SGHRS, CDR2 YFSETQ. DNA of the CDR3: TGCGCCAGCAGCAAGGGGGAGAGCAATCAGCCCCAGCATTTT. Protein sequence: CASSKGESNQPQHF.

The chain is built from TRBV3-1 and TRBJ2-3; D not resolved. The ends were cut back, 2 bases at V and 6 bases at J, with 12 bases in the middle. Germline V CDR1 and CDR2: LGHDT, YNNKEL (reference sequence). This CDR3 is 14 amino acids long. Here the CDR3 reads CASSQHRPLDTQYF. CDR3 DNA: TGTGCCAGCAGCCAACACCGGCCTCTGGATACGCAGTATTTT.

The chain links TRBV4-2 to TRBJ2-2; 7 bases are shared with TRBD2. The CDR3 runs 17 residues. Germline CDR1 LGHNA, CDR2 YNFKEQ. The trim removed 0 bases at V and 6 bases at J, leaving 10 bases unmatched. CDR3 coding DNA: TGTGCCAGCAGCCAAGATGAGATAGCGGGTCGCGCCGGGGAGCTGTTTTTT. It yields the protein CASSQDEIAGRAGELFF.

V usage is TRBV6-2 or TRBV6-3 and J usage is TRBJ2-1; 9 bases align to TRBD2. The CDR3 consists of 15 residues. V shed 8 bases and J 6 bases; nucleotides not matched to a gene: 11. Germline values: CDR1 MNHEY, CDR2 SVGEGT. CDR3 sequence: CASERASGISNEQFF. As DNA, the CDR3 is TGTGCCAGCGAGCGCGCTAGCGGGATTTCCAATGAGCAGTTCTTC.

This clonotype has a count of ten or more. The CDR3 nucleotides read TGTGCCAGCAGTGAAGGCGGGGGGCTAAGGTACGAGCAGTACTTC. This translates into CASSEGGGLRYEQYF. V usage is TRBV2 and J usage is TRBJ2-7; 8 positions match TRBD2. CDR3 length: 15 residues. The V gene end was trimmed by 1 base and the J gene end by 4 bases; junction bases not matched to a gene: 6. Germline assignment: CDR1 SNHLY and CDR2 FYNNEI.

This clonotype appeared a few times. The chain recombines TRBV5-1 with TRBJ1-5; D is undetermined. V shed 0 bases and J shed 2 bases, with 9 bases lying between them. CDR1 SGHRS and CDR2 YFSETQ come from the germline V gene. CDR3 length: 15 residues. CDR3 DNA sequence: TGCGCCAGCAGCTTGGGCCTTAGGGGCAATCAGCCCCAGCATTTT. Translated: CASSLGLRGNQPQHF.

This clonotype was counted many times. V is TRBV3-1 and J is TRBJ2-1; D is possibly TRBD1 (6 bases). This CDR3 spans 12 amino acids. Trimming cost V 6 bases and J 9 bases, with 12 bases left between them. Germline V gene lookup returns CDR1 LGHDT and CDR2 YNNKEL (reference sequence). The CDR3 sequence: CASRSQGREQFF. CDR3 coding DNA: TGTGCCAGCAGGTCACAGGGACGTGAGCAGTTCTTC.

This clonotype was counted many times. The V gene is TRBV28, the J gene TRBJ1-4; TRBD1 agrees at 7 bases. V dropped 2 bases and J dropped 12; count of bases not matched to a gene: 3. Germline CDR1 is MDHEN and CDR2 is SYDVKM. The CDR3 contains 12 residues. This chain's CDR3 is CASSLTGAELFF. In nucleotides, the CDR3 is TGTGCCAGCAGTTTAACAGGGGCGGAACTGTTTTTT.

This clonotype was seen a handful of times. The chain has TRBV7-8 and TRBJ2-1, with 11 positions matching TRBD1. Germline values: CDR1 SGHVS, CDR2 FQNEAQ. The CDR3 loop spans 17 amino acids. J was trimmed by 6 bases and V by 5 bases; bases with no gene match: 12. CDR3 sequence reads: CASSAGTGGGLFNEQFF. The DNA of the CDR3 is TGTGCCAGCAGCGCGGGGACAGGGGGGGGACTGTTCAATGAGCAGTTCTTC.